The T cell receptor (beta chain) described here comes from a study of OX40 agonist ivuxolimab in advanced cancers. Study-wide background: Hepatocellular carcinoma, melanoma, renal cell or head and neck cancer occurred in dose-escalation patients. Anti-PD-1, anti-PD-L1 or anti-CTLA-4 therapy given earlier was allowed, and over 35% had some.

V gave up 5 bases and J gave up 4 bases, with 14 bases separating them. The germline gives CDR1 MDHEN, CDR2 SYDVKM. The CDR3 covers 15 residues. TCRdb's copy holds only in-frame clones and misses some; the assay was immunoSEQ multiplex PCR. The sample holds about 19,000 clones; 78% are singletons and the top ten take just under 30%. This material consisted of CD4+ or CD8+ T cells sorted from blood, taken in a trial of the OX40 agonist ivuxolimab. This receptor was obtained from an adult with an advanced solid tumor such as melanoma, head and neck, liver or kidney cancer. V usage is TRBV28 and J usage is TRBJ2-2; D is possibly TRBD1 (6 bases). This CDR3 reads CASSPQTGGTGELFF. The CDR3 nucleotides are TGTGCCAGCAGTCCCCAGACAGGAGGCACCGGGGAGCTGTTTTTT.